This T cell receptor (beta chain) was retrieved from a study of graft-versus-host responses after intestinal transplantation. Study context: The transplants performed in recipients were multivisceral, liver-intestinal, or isolated intestinal. Recipients across the board were started on anti-thymocyte globulin induction, then kept on tacrolimus and steroids for roughly 3 years. Study results and limitations: Circulating GvH clone levels at their peak were associated with HvG declines (early post-transplant).

Points on this clone: Antigen unknown.

Produced via immunoSEQ multiplex PCR; TCRdb's table is partial and in-frame only. The table shows 80,000 to 90,000 clones, with 80% to 95% occurring only once. CDR1 is SGHAT, CDR2 FQNNGV, per germline. The CDR3 runs 16 residues. V was shortened by 5 bases and J by 0 bases, with 16 bases between the two germline ends. The TCR originated in a human donor who received an intestinal transplant. V usage is TRBV11-2 and J usage is TRBJ1-1; no definite D call. Sequenced material: unstimulated CD4+ T cells sorted from spleen or lymph node cells, taken before intestinal transplant. The CDR3 is CASSETHGTMNTEAFF. In DNA form, the CDR3 reads TGTGCCAGCAGCGAGACTCACGGAACAATGAACACTGAAGCTTTCTTT. The complete variable domain, with remaining parts taken from reference TRBV11-2 and TRBJ1-1, reads EAGVAQSPRYKIIEKRQSVAFWCNPISGHATLYWYQQILGQGPKLLIQFQNNGVVDDSQLPKDRFSAERLKGVDSTLKIQPAKLEDSAVYLCASSETHGTMNTEAFFGQGTRLTVV.